Listed below are T cell receptor beta chains from one sample, sequenced in a study of blood T cell repertoires in COVID-19. Data came from immunoSEQ multiplex PCR; TCRdb stores just in-frame clones and leaves some out. The table shows approximately 70,000 clones, with around three quarters occurring only once. The specimen sequenced was peripheral blood. Source of these receptors: a woman in her 70s with acute or convalescent COVID-19. Both conserved end residues are part of each CDR3. The order of the fields is D gene, V gene, clone size, J gene, CDR3 DNA, CDR3 protein. D genes are given only for firm matches. Rows may omit the clone size; those that give it use once, few, many or a size class.

d_call: .
v_call: TRBV6-5
clone_size: .
j_call: TRBJ1-1
cdr3_nt: TGTGCCAGCAGCAACAGGGCGGTAACTGAAGCTTTCTTT
cdr3_aa: CASSNRAVTEAFF

d_call: TRBD2
v_call: TRBV6-5
clone_size: few
j_call: TRBJ2-1
cdr3_nt: TGTGCCAGCAGTTATAAAACGGGACTAGCGGGGGTTCAGCAGTTCTTC
cdr3_aa: CASSYKTGLAGVQQFF

d_call: .
v_call: TRBV4-1
clone_size: .
j_call: TRBJ1-5
cdr3_nt: TGCGCCAGCAGCCCGGTAGAGGATAGCAATCAGCCCCAGCATTTT
cdr3_aa: CASSPVEDSNQPQHF

d_call: .
v_call: TRBV11-1
clone_size: once
j_call: TRBJ2-5
cdr3_nt: TGTGCCAGCAGCTTCAGGACTGGAGCAGAGACCCAGTACTTC
cdr3_aa: CASSFRTGAETQYF

d_call: TRBD1
v_call: TRBV28
clone_size: once
j_call: TRBJ2-7
cdr3_nt: TGTGCCAGCAGTTCAAACAGGGGGCACTCCTACGAGCAGTACTTC
cdr3_aa: CASSSNRGHSYEQYF

d_call: .
v_call: TRBV12-5
clone_size: .
j_call: TRBJ1-1
cdr3_nt: TGTGCTAGTGGTTACCGGGAGGACACTGAAGCTTTCTTT
cdr3_aa: CASGYREDTEAFF

d_call: .
v_call: TRBV6-8
clone_size: .
j_call: TRBJ1-3
cdr3_nt: TGTGCCAGCACTCCCCTCCGCAATGAGTCAGGAAACACCATATATTTT
cdr3_aa: CASTPLRNESGNTIYF

d_call: TRBD1
v_call: TRBV6-5
clone_size: .
j_call: TRBJ1-2
cdr3_nt: TGTGCCAGCAGTTACTACCGGGACAGCGGCTACACCTTC
cdr3_aa: CASSYYRDSGYTF

d_call: .
v_call: TRBV14
clone_size: .
j_call: TRBJ2-1
cdr3_nt: TGTGCCAGCAGCCAATCTACCAATGAGCAGTTCTTC
cdr3_aa: CASSQSTNEQFF

d_call: .
v_call: TRBV6-5
clone_size: .
j_call: TRBJ2-1
cdr3_nt: TGTGCCAGCACCTCTACTGGGGGCACCTACAATGAGCAGTTCTTC
cdr3_aa: CASTSTGGTYNEQFF

d_call: TRBD1
v_call: TRBV5-4
clone_size: few
j_call: TRBJ1-2
cdr3_nt: TGTGCCAGCAGCTTGGGGCAGGGGGCAAGGGGCTACACCTTC
cdr3_aa: CASSLGQGARGYTF

d_call: TRBD2
v_call: TRBV28
clone_size: .
j_call: TRBJ2-5
cdr3_nt: TGTGCCAGCAGCAACCCCCCGGCCGGACTAGTCGAGACCCAGTACTTC
cdr3_aa: CASSNPPAGLVETQYF

d_call: TRBD2
v_call: TRBV13
clone_size: .
j_call: TRBJ2-7
cdr3_nt: TGTGCCAGCAGCTCTCAATCCGGGACTAGCGGCGTAAGCTCCTACGAGCAGTACTTC
cdr3_aa: CASSSQSGTSGVSSYEQYF

d_call: .
v_call: TRBV19
clone_size: .
j_call: TRBJ1-1
cdr3_nt: TGTGCCAGTAGTCCGAAAGGGGCGAACACTGAAGCTTTCTTT
cdr3_aa: CASSPKGANTEAFF

d_call: .
v_call: TRBV18
clone_size: .
j_call: TRBJ2-7
cdr3_nt: TGTGCCAGCTCCTACAGGGGGGGGCGCGAGCAGTACTTC
cdr3_aa: CASSYRGGREQYF

d_call: TRBD2
v_call: TRBV18
clone_size: .
j_call: TRBJ2-5
cdr3_nt: TGTGCCAGCTCACGGCTGAGCGGGGGCGGTGAGACCCAGTACTTC
cdr3_aa: CASSRLSGGGETQYF

d_call: TRBD1
v_call: TRBV5-1
clone_size: .
j_call: TRBJ2-7
cdr3_nt: TGCGCCAGCAGATCAGCCGGGACAGGGAGGTACGAGCAGTACTTC
cdr3_aa: CASRSAGTGRYEQYF

d_call: .
v_call: TRBV9
clone_size: .
j_call: TRBJ1-4
cdr3_nt: TGTGCCAGCAGCCCAACCGGGTTCAATGAAAAACTGTTTTTT
cdr3_aa: CASSPTGFNEKLFF

d_call: .
v_call: TRBV27
clone_size: .
j_call: TRBJ2-7
cdr3_nt: TGTGCCAGCAGTTTACTGGGGCGCCGTGACGAGCAGTACTTC
cdr3_aa: CASSLLGRRDEQYF

d_call: TRBD1
v_call: TRBV28
clone_size: .
j_call: TRBJ2-4
cdr3_nt: TGTGCCAGCACCGCGACAGGGCTAGCCAAAAACATTCAGTACTTC
cdr3_aa: CASTATGLAKNIQYF

d_call: .
v_call: TRBV5-1
clone_size: .
j_call: TRBJ2-7
cdr3_nt: TGCGCCAGCAGCCCGGTGGGGCGGAACTACGAGCAGTACTTC
cdr3_aa: CASSPVGRNYEQYF

d_call: TRBD1
v_call: TRBV5-1
clone_size: .
j_call: TRBJ2-7
cdr3_nt: TGCGCCAGCAGCTTGGCAGGACAGGGAGGATACGAGCAGTACTTC
cdr3_aa: CASSLAGQGGYEQYF

d_call: .
v_call: TRBV11-2
clone_size: .
j_call: TRBJ1-4
cdr3_nt: TGTGCCAGCAGCGCTCGTCATCAGAATGAAAAACTGTTTTTT
cdr3_aa: CASSARHQNEKLFF

d_call: TRBD1
v_call: TRBV5-1
clone_size: once
j_call: TRBJ1-2
cdr3_nt: TGCGCCAGCAGCAGGACAGGGACGGACTATGGCTACACCTTC
cdr3_aa: CASSRTGTDYGYTF

d_call: TRBD2
v_call: TRBV11-2
clone_size: .
j_call: TRBJ2-7
cdr3_nt: TGTGCCAGCTCGAAAATGGGAGGGACTCAAAGGGTCGAGCAGTACTTC
cdr3_aa: CASSKMGGTQRVEQYF

d_call: .
v_call: TRBV5-1
clone_size: .
j_call: TRBJ2-2
cdr3_nt: TGCGCCAGCAGCTTGGAAGGGGGTACCACCGGGGAGCTGTTTTTT
cdr3_aa: CASSLEGGTTGELFF

d_call: .
v_call: TRBV19
clone_size: .
j_call: TRBJ2-2
cdr3_nt: TGTGCCAGTAAGAGTGTGGGGCAGACAAACACCGGGGAGCTGTTTTTT
cdr3_aa: CASKSVGQTNTGELFF

d_call: .
v_call: TRBV3-1/TRBV3-2
clone_size: .
j_call: TRBJ2-6
cdr3_nt: TGTGCCAGCACCCGGTCGGTCTCTGGGGCCAACGTCCTGACTTTC
cdr3_aa: CASTRSVSGANVLTF

d_call: TRBD2
v_call: TRBV28
clone_size: .
j_call: TRBJ2-7
cdr3_nt: TGTGCCAGCAGTTCCATAGCGGGAGGAAGAAACGAGCAGTACTTC
cdr3_aa: CASSSIAGGRNEQYF

d_call: .
v_call: TRBV28
clone_size: .
j_call: TRBJ1-1
cdr3_nt: TGTGCCAGCAGTCGGAGTGACCCTGAAGCTTTCTTT
cdr3_aa: CASSRSDPEAFF

d_call: .
v_call: TRBV6-6
clone_size: few
j_call: TRBJ1-3
cdr3_nt: TGTGCCAGCAGTTCCCGGGAGGCCGGAAACACCATATATTTT
cdr3_aa: CASSSREAGNTIYF

d_call: .
v_call: TRBV18
clone_size: .
j_call: TRBJ2-2
cdr3_nt: TGTGCCAGCTCACCTTCCTCGGACACGAGCACCGGGGAGCTGTTTTTT
cdr3_aa: CASSPSSDTSTGELFF

d_call: .
v_call: TRBV14
clone_size: .
j_call: TRBJ1-3
cdr3_nt: TGTGCCAGCAGCCAGCTCGACAGCCCAGGAAACACCATATATTTT
cdr3_aa: CASSQLDSPGNTIYF

d_call: .
v_call: TRBV27
clone_size: .
j_call: TRBJ1-6
cdr3_nt: TGTGCCAGCAGTTTATGGGGGGGCAGAAGTTATAATTCACCCCTCCACTTT
cdr3_aa: CASSLWGGRSYNSPLHF

d_call: .
v_call: TRBV29-1
clone_size: .
j_call: TRBJ2-2
cdr3_nt: TGCAGCGTTGAGAGGCAGGGAGGCCTCGCCGGGGAGCTGTTTTTT
cdr3_aa: CSVERQGGLAGELFF

d_call: .
v_call: TRBV20-1
clone_size: .
j_call: TRBJ2-5
cdr3_nt: TGCAGTGCTAGTTTCTCGTACCAAGAGACCCAGTACTTC
cdr3_aa: CSASFSYQETQYF

d_call: .
v_call: TRBV28
clone_size: .
j_call: TRBJ2-6
cdr3_nt: TGTGCCAGCTCCCTCTCTGGGGCCAACGTCCTGACTTTC
cdr3_aa: CASSLSGANVLTF

d_call: TRBD1
v_call: TRBV11-2
clone_size: .
j_call: TRBJ2-1
cdr3_nt: TGTGCCAGCACCCCTGGACAGGTGGGAGCCTACAATGAGCAGTTCTTC
cdr3_aa: CASTPGQVGAYNEQFF

d_call: .
v_call: TRBV19
clone_size: .
j_call: TRBJ2-4
cdr3_nt: TGTGCCAGTACCCCGGGAACTAAAAACATTCAGTACTTC
cdr3_aa: CASTPGTKNIQYF

d_call: .
v_call: TRBV12-2
clone_size: .
j_call: TRBJ1-2
cdr3_nt: TGTGCAAGTCGCTTGTGGGCGACAGCGGGGGACTATCGCTACACCTTC
cdr3_aa: CASRLWATAGDYRYTF

d_call: .
v_call: TRBV6-5
clone_size: .
j_call: TRBJ2-3
cdr3_nt: TGTGCCGGCGCCAGGGCCCGCACAGATACGCAGTATTTT
cdr3_aa: CAGARARTDTQYF

d_call: .
v_call: TRBV7-3
clone_size: few
j_call: TRBJ2-7
cdr3_nt: TGTGCCAGCAGCTGGGCCCATTTCTACGAGCAGTACTTC
cdr3_aa: CASSWAHFYEQYF

d_call: .
v_call: TRBV6-1
clone_size: .
j_call: TRBJ2-2
cdr3_nt: TGTGCCAGCAGTGATCAGGGCCGAACCGGGGAGCTGTTTTTT
cdr3_aa: CASSDQGRTGELFF

d_call: TRBD2
v_call: TRBV9
clone_size: .
j_call: TRBJ2-7
cdr3_nt: TGTGCCAGCAGCGTAGCTAGCGGGAGTCTCTACGAGCAGTACTTC
cdr3_aa: CASSVASGSLYEQYF

d_call: TRBD1
v_call: TRBV2
clone_size: .
j_call: TRBJ1-3
cdr3_nt: TGTGCCAGCACCTCGGGACAGGGGGCACTTGGAAACACCATATATTTT
cdr3_aa: CASTSGQGALGNTIYF

d_call: .
v_call: TRBV15
clone_size: .
j_call: TRBJ2-5
cdr3_nt: TGTGCCACCAGCGGCCCCCCGGGACTCGCCCAAGAGACCCAGTACTTC
cdr3_aa: CATSGPPGLAQETQYF

d_call: .
v_call: TRBV5-4
clone_size: .
j_call: TRBJ1-1
cdr3_nt: TGTGCCAGCACCCGGGGGGGAAGGGAGGACACTGAAGCTTTCTTT
cdr3_aa: CASTRGGREDTEAFF

d_call: .
v_call: TRBV5-4
clone_size: .
j_call: TRBJ1-4
cdr3_nt: TGTGCCAGCAGCAAAAGGGGTGAAAAACTGTTTTTT
cdr3_aa: CASSKRGEKLFF

d_call: .
v_call: TRBV6-5
clone_size: .
j_call: TRBJ1-1
cdr3_nt: TGTGCCAGCAGTTGGTCAACAGGGATGTCCACTGAAGCTTTCTTT
cdr3_aa: CASSWSTGMSTEAFF

d_call: .
v_call: TRBV7-2
clone_size: .
j_call: TRBJ1-2
cdr3_nt: TGTGCCAGCAGCCTAGCCCCCGGGGATGGCTACACCTTC
cdr3_aa: CASSLAPGDGYTF

d_call: TRBD1
v_call: TRBV3-1/TRBV3-2
clone_size: few
j_call: TRBJ1-1
cdr3_nt: TGTGCCAGCAACGACAGGGGTAAGAACACTGAAGCTTTCTTT
cdr3_aa: CASNDRGKNTEAFF

d_call: .
v_call: TRBV9
clone_size: .
j_call: TRBJ1-2
cdr3_nt: TGTGCCAGCAGCGAGTCCGGGGGGAACGGTGGCTACACCTTC
cdr3_aa: CASSESGGNGGYTF

d_call: .
v_call: TRBV7-2
clone_size: .
j_call: TRBJ2-1
cdr3_nt: TGTGCCAGCAGCCAGGGGCGAGAGCAGTTCTTC
cdr3_aa: CASSQGREQFF